This TCR beta chain was found in a study of blood T cell repertoires in COVID-19. As for the study in general: COVID-19 samples collected from the United States, Italy and Spain covered acute and convalescent phases. T cells, B-cell-depleted T cells, or PBMCs provided the cDNA or gDNA that served as material.

This clone occurred once. Method: immunoSEQ multiplex PCR; TCRdb's copy keeps in-frame clones and lacks some. The table lists 160,000 or so clones, more than 65% of them singletons. Germline assignment: CDR1 MDHEN and CDR2 SYDVKM. V lost 4 bases, J lost 5 bases, and 15 bases lay in between. This CDR3 contains 15 residues. The sequencing input was peripheral blood. The chain has TRBV28 and TRBJ2-1; D perhaps matches TRBD1 (6 bases). The source is a woman older than 75 with acute or convalescent COVID-19. The CDR3 DNA is TGTGCCAGCAGTTACATAACAGGGTCCCACAATGAGCAGTTCTTC. Residues: CASSYITGSHNEQFF.